This T cell receptor beta chain was profiled in a study of T-cell reconstitution after alpha-beta-depleted transplantation in children (dated by TCRdb to 2016 to 2017). Turning to the overall study: Using TCR repertoire profiling, the study followed T-cell immune reconstitution in a quantitative way in children after TCRalphabeta/CD19-depleted allogeneic hematopoietic cell transplantation.

From the germline V gene, CDR1 is SGHRS and CDR2 is YFSETQ. The CDR3 runs 16 residues from the cysteine to the phenylalanine. This entry keeps only the CDR3 DNA: 48 bases, framed from base 1. V is trimmed back by 2 bases and J by 2 bases, and the junction contains 8 bases that no gene match accounts for. Library generation was performed with PCR. The instrument given in TCRdb is Illumina HiSeq 2500. TCR libraries were prepared with molecular barcoding, using unique molecular identifiers to normalize TCRbeta repertoire quantification. TCRdb cleaned the public reads at Q25 with fastp, built clones with MiXCR and kept in-frame beta chains. Rows are combined by CDR3 protein, so each entry shows the most common genes and DNA. Counted in this sample were hundreds of thousands of distinct CDR3 sequences; roughly a tenth of them appeared once. Less than 5% of the sample is taken by the ten largest. This clonotype was recorded at least ten times. Its binding antigen is unknown. The sample holds no much larger clone one base away, and base qualities are not on file.

The sample was PBMCs from the stem cell graft donor, taken from the stem cell graft. This receptor was taken from a human donor who donated a stem cell graft to a child with acute myeloid leukemia. The chain was built from TRBV5-1 and TRBJ2-3, with 7 middle bases fitting TRBD2. The CDR3 region has the sequence CASSLDSGSTTDTQYF. DNA sequence: TGCGCCAGCAGCTTAGATAGCGGGTCGACCACAGATACGCAGTATTTT.